Each of the 28 T cell receptor beta chains below was sequenced from the same sample in a study of radiotherapy plus CTLA-4 blockade in lung cancer. Sequencing was performed with immunoSEQ multiplex PCR; in TCRdb, only in-frame clones are kept and a portion is missing. Of tens of thousands of clones listed, roughly 86% are singletons. Sample: peripheral blood, taken from a patient treated with radiotherapy plus ipilimumab. All receptors derive from a human donor with non-small cell lung cancer whose response to radiotherapy plus ipilimumab could not be evaluated.

The genes are TRBV7-6 and TRBJ2-7; TRBD1 matches at 9 bases. The germline V gene encodes CDR1 SGHVS and CDR2 FNYEAQ. The CDR3 is made up of 15 amino acids. V lost 0 bases, J lost 3 bases, and 3 bases stayed unmatched. CDR3 sequence reads: CASSLAGQGSYEQYF. The CDR3 nucleotides are TGTGCCAGCAGCTTAGCGGGACAGGGAAGCTACGAGCAGTACTTC.

The chain couples TRBV6-1 to TRBJ2-3; 10 bases are a match to TRBD2. J was trimmed by 7 bases and V by 6 bases; bases with no gene match: 4. The CDR3 extends over 13 amino acids. Germline V gene lookup returns CDR1 MNHNS and CDR2 SASEGT. In DNA, the CDR3 is TGTGCCAGCAGGGCTAGCGGGAGTAATACGCAGTATTTT. Amino acid sequence: CASRASGSNTQYF.

The chain uses TRBV29-1 and TRBJ1-3; TRBD1 agrees at 9 bases. This CDR3 contains 14 residues. Per the germline V gene, CDR1 is SQVTM and CDR2 is ANQGSEA. Unmatched junction bases numbered 4, after V lost 6 bases and J lost 1 base. The CDR3 DNA reads TGCAGCGTAGGGACAGGGACATCTGGAAACACCATATATTTT. It is translated as CSVGTGTSGNTIYF.

This chain joins TRBV5-4 and TRBJ1-1; 11 bases are shared with TRBD1. CDR3 size: 14 residues. Germline V gives CDR1 SGHNT, CDR2 YYREEE (reference sequence). The V and J ends lost 4 bases and 5 bases, in that order; junction bases with no gene match: 4. DNA for the CDR3: TGTGCCAGCAGCGAGGGACAGGGGGTGACTGAAGCTTTCTTT. Its translation is CASSEGQGVTEAFF.

V is TRBV18 and J is TRBJ1-1; D not certain. The V end lost 5 bases, the J end lost 1 base, and 8 bases lay between the germline ends. The CDR3 spans 13 residues. CDR1 is KGHSH and CDR2 is LQKENI in the germline V gene. The CDR3 DNA sequence: TGTGCCAGCTCAGGCTTTGGGAACACTGAAGCTTTCTTT. It specifies CASSGFGNTEAFF.

The CDR3 coding sequence is TGTGCCAGCAGTGCCGGGACTACATTCTCCTACGAGCAGTACTTC. Encoded protein: CASSAGTTFSYEQYF. The chain recombines TRBV28 with TRBJ2-5; 7 nucleotides agree with TRBD2. The last part of the DNA fits TRBJ2-7 better; the J call may be wrong. Looked up from germline, CDR1 is MDHEN and CDR2 is SYDVKM. The CDR3 runs 15 residues.

This chain uses TRBV5-1 with TRBJ2-3; TRBD2 aligns across 11 bases. This CDR3 has 16 residues. V lost 1 base to trimming and J lost 3 bases; unmatched junction nucleotides: 4. The germline V gene has CDR1 SGHRS and CDR2 YFSETQ. This CDR3 reads CASSLTSGSGTDTQYF. Written as DNA, the CDR3 is TGCGCCAGCAGCTTGACTAGCGGGAGTGGGACAGATACGCAGTATTTT.

V and J are TRBV27 and TRBJ2-1; no clear D gene. The V gene lost 0 bases and the J gene lost 4 bases, with 10 bases spanning the gap. The CDR3 totals 15 residues. Germline CDR1 MNHEY, CDR2 SMNVEV (reference sequence). The CDR3 reads CASSLSGSYYNEQFF. In DNA, the CDR3 is TGTGCCAGCAGTTTATCGGGCAGCTATTACAATGAGCAGTTCTTC.

CDR3 bases: TGTGCCAGCAGTTACGCCGGGGTGGGGGAGACCCAGTACTTC. Its translation: CASSYAGVGETQYF. The V gene is TRBV6-5, the J gene TRBJ2-5; D is perhaps TRBD2 (5 bases). This CDR3 is built from 14 residues. Between the trimmed V and J ends, which lost 2 bases and 5 bases, there was a span of 12 bases. Germline V gene data show CDR1 as MNHEY and CDR2 as SVGAGI.

The rearrangement joins TRBV7-2 to TRBJ2-2, with 9 bases that match TRBD2. Germline values: CDR1 SGHTA, CDR2 FQGNSA. CDR3 length: 15 amino acids. The V gene end was trimmed by 5 bases and the J gene end by 6 bases; junction bases not matched to a gene: 7. CDR3 protein: CASSPGLAIAGELFF. CDR3 in DNA: TGTGCCAGCAGCCCCGGACTAGCGATAGCCGGGGAGCTGTTTTTT.

V and J are TRBV28 and TRBJ2-3, with D uncertain. Germline CDR1 and CDR2: MDHEN and SYDVKM. The V end lost 8 bases, the J end lost 7 bases, and 7 bases lay between the germline ends. The CDR3 has 10 amino acids. In DNA form, the CDR3 reads TGTGCCAGCTACCACTATACGCAGTATTTT. Its protein product is CASYHYTQYF.

There are a few counts of this clone. The rearrangement links TRBV6-1 to TRBJ2-7, with 9 bases matching TRBD1. The CDR3 is 18 amino acids. Trimming cost V 4 bases and J 3 bases; bases outside gene matches: 16. Germline V gene sequence: CDR1 MNHNS, CDR2 SASEGT. The chain's CDR3 is CASSGEYWTGAGGYEQYF. The CDR3, as DNA: TGTGCCAGCAGTGGAGAGTACTGGACAGGGGCAGGAGGCTACGAGCAGTACTTC.

The chain links TRBV4-1 to TRBJ2-1; 12 nucleotides align to TRBD2. Germline trimming cut 0 bases from V and 8 bases from J; bases unmatched to any gene: 5. The germline gives CDR1 MGHRA, CDR2 YSYEKL. CDR3 size: 16 residues. CDR3 nucleotides: TGCGCCAGCAGCCAAGATAGGCTAGCGGGAGGGGATGAGCAGTTCTTC. Its protein product is CASSQDRLAGGDEQFF.

The rearrangement links TRBV4-3 to TRBJ2-1; D is undetermined. V was trimmed by 1 base and J by 10 bases, leaving 8 bases between them. The CDR3 sequence is 12 residues long. Looked up from germline, CDR1 is LGHNA and CDR2 is YSLEER. The CDR3: CASSQGGREQFF. For the CDR3, the DNA is TGCGCCAGCAGCCAAGGAGGTAGAGAGCAGTTCTTC.

This clone was recorded once. J is TRBJ1-4 and V is TRBV6-5; D unclear. From germline, CDR1 is MNHEY and CDR2 SVGAGI. V was pared by 6 bases and J by 8 bases, with 10 bases between. The CDR3 is made up of 12 amino acids. The CDR3 protein is CASSDGGEKLFF. The CDR3 region has the DNA TGTGCCAGCAGCGACGGAGGGGAAAAACTGTTTTTT.

This clone was seen only once. The J gene is TRBJ1-5, the V gene TRBV28; weak D call: TRBD1 (5 bases). Trimming took 6 bases from V and 0 from J, leaving 12 bases between them. Germline V gives CDR1 MDHEN, CDR2 SYDVKM. The length of the CDR3 is 15 residues. CDR3 DNA: TGTGCCAGCAGATTGTGGGGGGGTAGCAATCAGCCCCAGCATTTT. It yields the protein CASRLWGGSNQPQHF.

The V and J genes are TRBV7-9 and TRBJ2-1, with TRBD2 matching 13 bases. Per germline, CDR1 SEHNR and CDR2 FQNEAQ (reference sequence). Trimming at V came to 5 bases and at J to 6 bases, leaving 4 bases not matched to a gene. The CDR3 length is 15 residues. CDR3 sequence (DNA): TGTGCCAGCAGCACGGGACTAGCGGGGACCAATGAGCAGTTCTTC. It translates to CASSTGLAGTNEQFF.

V is TRBV6-6 and J is TRBJ2-2; D may be TRBD1 (7 bases). V was pared by 8 bases and J by 1 base, with 17 bases between. CDR1 and CDR2 (germline): MNHNY, SVGAGI (reference sequence). This CDR3 is built from 16 residues. CDR3 amino acids: CASGGRDRVNTGELFF. CDR3 sequence (DNA): TGTGCCAGCGGGGGGCGAGACAGGGTGAACACCGGGGAGCTGTTTTTT.

The chain couples TRBV28 to TRBJ2-1, with 9 bases matching TRBD2. The trim removed 3 bases at V and 5 bases at J, leaving 11 bases unmatched. The CDR3 runs to 17 residues. Looked up from germline, CDR1 is MDHEN and CDR2 is SYDVKM. CDR3 in amino acids: CASSFRSLLAGNNEQFF. The DNA of the CDR3 is TGTGCCAGCAGTTTCAGGTCATTACTAGCGGGTAACAATGAGCAGTTCTTC.

The V gene is TRBV11-2, the J gene TRBJ2-1; 8 bases are shared with TRBD1. Germline V gene lookup returns CDR1 SGHAT and CDR2 FQNNGV. The CDR3 consists of 14 residues. The V gene end was trimmed by 5 bases and the J gene end by 4 bases; junction bases not matched to a gene: 4. The CDR3: CASSPQGAYNEQFF. CDR3 sequence (DNA): TGTGCCAGCAGCCCCCAGGGGGCATACAATGAGCAGTTCTTC. Full variable domain (outside the CDR3, taken from reference TRBV11-2 and TRBJ2-1): EAGVAQSPRYKIIEKRQSVAFWCNPISGHATLYWYQQILGQGPKLLIQFQNNGVVDDSQLPKDRFSAERLKGVDSTLKIQPAKLEDSAVYLCASSPQGAYNEQFFGPGTRLTVL.

The CDR3 loop is CASSLEALAGVKYF. In DNA form, the CDR3 reads TGTGCCAGCAGCTTAGAAGCTCTAGCGGGAGTTAAGTATTTT. V gene TRBV7-2 combines with J gene TRBJ2-3, with TRBD2 matching 10 bases. The trim removed 1 base at V and 13 bases at J, leaving 8 bases unmatched. The germline V gene encodes CDR1 SGHTA and CDR2 FQGNSA. This CDR3 contains 14 residues.

The rearrangement joins TRBV9 to TRBJ2-7; the D gene is possibly TRBD1 (6 bases). The CDR3 runs to 15 residues. The V end lost 4 bases, the J end lost 0 bases, and 14 bases lay between the germline ends. Germline V CDR1 and CDR2: SGDLS, YYNGEE. CDR3 sequence reads: CASSPQQGGSYEQYF. DNA of the CDR3: TGTGCCAGCAGCCCGCAACAGGGCGGCTCCTACGAGCAGTACTTC.

This chain joins TRBV11-3 and TRBJ2-2; D not resolved. V lost 2 bases and J lost 5, with 6 bases in between. CDR1 is SGHNT and CDR2 is YENEEA in the germline V gene. The CDR3 length is 13 residues. The CDR3 region is CASSLMATGELFF. The CDR3 DNA is TGTGCCAGCAGCTTAATGGCAACCGGGGAGCTGTTTTTT.

The chain links TRBV10-3 to TRBJ2-7; 9 positions agree with TRBD1. This CDR3 is 20 amino acids long. Per the germline V gene, CDR1 is ENHRY and CDR2 is SYGVKD. After removal of 8 bases from V and 0 bases from J, the junction contained 23 bases not matched to a gene. Here the CDR3 reads CAIQLSNPRKQGASSYEQYF. For the CDR3, the DNA is TGTGCCATCCAACTCTCCAACCCCCGAAAACAGGGGGCCTCCTCCTACGAGCAGTACTTC.

The chain combines TRBV28 with TRBJ1-4; 11 nucleotides line up with TRBD1. The CDR3 runs 18 residues. Looked up from germline, CDR1 is MDHEN and CDR2 is SYDVKM. The V and J ends lost 3 bases and 13 bases, in that order; junction bases with no gene match: 19. The CDR3 DNA is TGTGCCAGCAGTTTCGGACAGGGGGCACGGGGCCTTAATGAAGGACTGTTTTTT. It specifies CASSFGQGARGLNEGLFF.

The chain is built from TRBV12-5 and TRBJ1-1; D perhaps matches TRBD1 (5 bases). The CDR3 spans 14 residues. Germline V CDR1 and CDR2: LGHNT, FRNRAP. Trimming removed 6 bases at V and 1 base at J, with 12 bases between. CDR3 protein: CASGYGQPNTEAFF. DNA of the CDR3: TGTGCTAGTGGCTACGGACAACCGAACACTGAAGCTTTCTTT.

This clone has a handful of counts. CDR3 nucleotides: TGTGCCAGCAGCCCGAACTTCACCGGGGAGCTGTTTTTT. This codes for CASSPNFTGELFF. The genes are TRBV7-9 and TRBJ2-2; D is undetermined. The V end lost 5 bases, the J end lost 4 bases, and 8 bases lay between the germline ends. Per the germline V gene, CDR1 is SEHNR and CDR2 is FQNEAQ (reference sequence). CDR3 length: 13 amino acids.

This clone was detected only once. V usage is TRBV29-1 and J usage is TRBJ2-2; tentative D call: TRBD1 (5 bases). From germline, CDR1 is SQVTM and CDR2 ANQGSEA. Between the trimmed V and J ends, which lost 0 bases and 4 bases, there was a span of 12 bases. The length of the CDR3 is 15 residues. CDR3 amino acids: CSVEEEGVGTGELFF. CDR3 in DNA: TGCAGCGTTGAAGAGGAAGGGGTCGGCACCGGGGAGCTGTTTTTT.